This T cell receptor (beta chain) was identified in a study of blood T cell repertoires in COVID-19. At the level of the study: Italy, Spain and the United States were the sources of the convalescent and acute COVID-19 samples. Sample material is recorded as cDNA or gDNA derived from T cells, B-cell-depleted T cells, or PBMCs.

This clone occurred once. Original analysis: Amplified reference gene primers provided the basis for estimating nucleated cell counts. TCRdb's table, derived via immunoSEQ multiplex PCR, lists solely in-frame clones and lacks some. That table furnishes V, J and clone size, whereas the DNA furnished D and trimming. The sample yields 55,000 to 80,000 clones, 83% seen once. The sequencing sample was made of peripheral blood. This receptor was obtained from a human donor in a cohort sampled during active COVID-19.

The CDR3 bases are TGTGCCAGCAGCTTCGGACTAGCGGGGGCCGGGACCTACGAGCAGTACTTC. Its translation: CASSFGLAGAGTYEQYF. The chain joins TRBV5-5 to TRBJ2-7; 13 bases line up with TRBD2. CDR1 and CDR2 from the germline V gene are SGHKS and YYEKEE (reference sequence). The V and J ends lost 2 bases and 2 bases, in that order; junction bases with no gene match: 7. The CDR3 consists of 17 residues.